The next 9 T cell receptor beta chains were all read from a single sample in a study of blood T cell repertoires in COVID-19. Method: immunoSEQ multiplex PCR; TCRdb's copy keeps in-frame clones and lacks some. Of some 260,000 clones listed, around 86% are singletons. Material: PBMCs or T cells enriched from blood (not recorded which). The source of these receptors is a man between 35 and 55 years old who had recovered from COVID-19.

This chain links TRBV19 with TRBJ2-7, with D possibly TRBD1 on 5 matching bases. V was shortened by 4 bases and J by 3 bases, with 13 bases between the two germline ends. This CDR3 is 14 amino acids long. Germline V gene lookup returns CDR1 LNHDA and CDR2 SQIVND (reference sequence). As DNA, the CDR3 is TGTGCCAGTAGTACCGGACACGACGGCTACGAGCAGTACTTC. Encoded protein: CASSTGHDGYEQYF.

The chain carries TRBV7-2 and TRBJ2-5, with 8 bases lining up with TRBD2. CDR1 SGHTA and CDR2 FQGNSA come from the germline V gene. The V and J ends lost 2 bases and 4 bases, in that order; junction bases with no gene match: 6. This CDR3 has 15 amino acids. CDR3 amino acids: CASSLYTGGPETQYF. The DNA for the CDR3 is TGTGCCAGCAGCTTATACACGGGAGGGCCAGAGACCCAGTACTTC.

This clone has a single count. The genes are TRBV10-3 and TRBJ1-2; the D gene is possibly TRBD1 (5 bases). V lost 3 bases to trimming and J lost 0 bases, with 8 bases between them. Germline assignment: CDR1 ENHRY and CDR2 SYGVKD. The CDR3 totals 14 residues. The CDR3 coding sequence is TGTGCCATCAGTGACAGGGCCCCTAACTATGGCTACACCTTC. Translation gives CAISDRAPNYGYTF.

The CDR3 DNA sequence: TGTGCCATCAGGAGAGAGGGCAACTATGGCTACACCTTC. Amino acid sequence: CAIRREGNYGYTF. This chain connects TRBV10-3 to TRBJ1-2; unclear D gene. Trimming left V 6 bases short and J 2 bases short, with 10 bases between. The CDR3 has 13 residues. Germline V gene data show CDR1 as ENHRY and CDR2 as SYGVKD.

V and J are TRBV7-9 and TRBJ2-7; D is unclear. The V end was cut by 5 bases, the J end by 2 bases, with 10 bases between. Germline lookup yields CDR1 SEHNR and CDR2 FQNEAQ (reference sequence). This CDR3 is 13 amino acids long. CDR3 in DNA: TGTGCCAGCAGCAGTACTAAAACCTACGAGCAGTACTTC. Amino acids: CASSSTKTYEQYF.

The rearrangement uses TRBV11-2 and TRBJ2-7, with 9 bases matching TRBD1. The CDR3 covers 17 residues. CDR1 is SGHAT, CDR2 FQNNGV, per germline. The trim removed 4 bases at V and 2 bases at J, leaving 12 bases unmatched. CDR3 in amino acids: CASSSQGAARSTYEQYF. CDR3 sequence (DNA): TGTGCCAGCAGCTCACAGGGGGCGGCTCGTTCTACCTACGAGCAGTACTTC. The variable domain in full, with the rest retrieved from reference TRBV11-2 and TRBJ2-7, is EAGVAQSPRYKIIEKRQSVAFWCNPISGHATLYWYQQILGQGPKLLIQFQNNGVVDDSQLPKDRFSAERLKGVDSTLKIQPAKLEDSAVYLCASSSQGAARSTYEQYFGPGTRLTVT.

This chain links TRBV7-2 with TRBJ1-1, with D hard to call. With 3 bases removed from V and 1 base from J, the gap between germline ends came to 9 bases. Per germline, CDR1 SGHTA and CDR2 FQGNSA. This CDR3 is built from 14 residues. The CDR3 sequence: CASSFSNGNTEAFF. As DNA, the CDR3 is TGTGCCAGCAGCTTTTCAAACGGGAACACTGAAGCTTTCTTT.

The CDR3: CATSRNGVQETQYF. CDR3 in DNA: TGCGCCACTTCCCGGAACGGGGTCCAAGAGACCCAGTACTTC. The chain links TRBV4-3 to TRBJ2-5; perhaps TRBD2 as D (5 bases). Per the germline V gene, CDR1 is LGHNA and CDR2 is YSLEER. This CDR3 is 14 amino acids long. The ends were cut back, 10 bases at V and 1 base at J, with 16 bases in the middle.

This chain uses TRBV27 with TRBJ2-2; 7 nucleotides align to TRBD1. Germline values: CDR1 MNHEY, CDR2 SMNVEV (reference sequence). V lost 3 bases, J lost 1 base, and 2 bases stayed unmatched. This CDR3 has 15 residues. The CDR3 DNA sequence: TGTGCCAGCAGTTTCCAGGGGGTGAACACCGGGGAGCTGTTTTTT. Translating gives CASSFQGVNTGELFF.